Listed below are T cell receptor beta chains from one sample, sequenced in a study of neurological immune-mediated disorders. TCRdb reanalysed the 5' RACE reads using MiXCR and keeps one entry per CDR3 protein. The sample lists 55,000 or so distinct CDR3 sequences, approximately 4% occurring once. The sample taken for sequencing was PBMCs. The receptor set was obtained from a man aged 50-59 years with multiple sclerosis. Both conserved end residues are part of each CDR3. The D gene is left open where the match is weak. A clone size is listed for some rows: how often the clone was seen (once, few, many), or a class if it is expanded.

d_call j_call clone_size v_call cdr3_nt cdr3_aa
- TRBJ2-1 many TRBV9 TGTGCCAGCAGCGTAGCCCTAGGGGGTGGAGGCAATGAGCAGTTCTTC CASSVALGGGGNEQFF
- TRBJ2-2 many TRBV7-2 TGTGCCAGCAGCTTACGGGGGCGCGGCACCGGGGAGCTGTTTTTT CASSLRGRGTGELFF
TRBD1 TRBJ2-4 many TRBV5-1 TGCGCCAGCAGCTCCCGACAGGGGGACGGAAACATTCAGTACTTC CASSSRQGDGNIQYF
- TRBJ2-7 many TRBV12-3/TRBV12-4 TGTGCCAGCAGTTTAAAAACCTACGAGCAGTACTTC CASSLKTYEQYF
TRBD2 TRBJ2-7 many TRBV9 TGTGCCAGCAGCCAAACGAGACTAGCTGGTGAGCAGTACTTC CASSQTRLAGEQYF
TRBD2 TRBJ2-3 many TRBV20-1 TGCAGTGCCCAAGGGGCTAGCGGGCGATATAGCACAGATACGCAGTATTTT CSAQGASGRYSTDTQYF
- TRBJ2-7 many TRBV5-1 TGCGCCAGCAGACCGACAGGGAGGGCCTACGAGCAGTACTTC CASRPTGRAYEQYF
- TRBJ2-2 many TRBV5-1 TGCGCCAGCAGCTTACAAACAGGGACAACTCTCGGGGAGCTGTTTTTT CASSLQTGTTLGELFF
- TRBJ2-1 many TRBV18 TGTGCCAGCTCACCGTCCCCGTCGTCTGGGACTGAGCAGTTCTTC CASSPSPSSGTEQFF
- TRBJ2-5 many TRBV7-6 TGTGCCAGCAGCTCCCTCTCCCAAGAGACCCAGTACTTC CASSSLSQETQYF
TRBD1 TRBJ2-7 many TRBV27 TGTGCCAGCAGTTCCCAAACAGGGGCCTACGAGCAGTACTTC CASSSQTGAYEQYF
TRBD1 TRBJ1-2 many TRBV12-3/TRBV12-4 TGTGCCAGCAGTCCCGACAGGGAATATGGCTACACCTTC CASSPDREYGYTF
- TRBJ2-3 few TRBV30 TGTGCCTGGAGTCGCCCGGATACGCAGTATTTT CAWSRPDTQYF
TRBD2 TRBJ2-1 many TRBV7-9 TGTGCCAGCAGCTTCAAGCGGGAGGGCTACAATGAGCAGTTCTTC CASSFKREGYNEQFF
TRBD1 TRBJ1-1 many TRBV7-9 TGTGCCAGCAGCACCGGTAACGACAGGGGGGCTTTCTTT CASSTGNDRGAFF
- TRBJ2-1 many TRBV7-2 TGTGCCAGCAGCTCTTCCTCCGGGAATCACAATGAGCAGTTCTTC CASSSSSGNHNEQFF
- TRBJ2-7 many TRBV20-1 TGCAGTGCTAGATTAGTAGAGGGCACCTACGAGCAGTACTTC CSARLVEGTYEQYF
- TRBJ2-5 - TRBV5-1 TGCGCCAGCAGCAACCGGGACTCCCCTGACAAGACCCAGTACTTC CASSNRDSPDKTQYF
TRBD1 TRBJ1-6 - TRBV5-1 TGCGCCAGCAGCGCACAGGGGACACCCCTCCACTTT CASSAQGTPLHF
- TRBJ2-7 many TRBV4-1 TGCGCCAGCAGCCAAGATCGAGTGTTCGAGCAGTACTTC CASSQDRVFEQYF
- TRBJ2-7 many TRBV20-1 TGCAGTGCTAGACCCAAGCGGGACATCGCCTACGAGCAGTACTTC CSARPKRDIAYEQYF
- TRBJ1-6 many TRBV2 TGTGCCAGCAGTGAATCCGAGAAGGGGTATTCACCCCTCCACTTT CASSESEKGYSPLHF
- TRBJ2-1 - TRBV11-3 TGTGCCAGCAGCTTTGGATCAGGACGTAATGAGCAGTTCTTC CASSFGSGRNEQFF
TRBD1 TRBJ2-2 - TRBV28 TGTGCCAGCAGTCCCGACAGGGGCCTTGCCGGGGAGCTGTTTTTT CASSPDRGLAGELFF
- TRBJ1-5 few TRBV11-2 TGTGCCAGCAGCTCAACAGTGGGTTACAATCAGCCCCAGCATTTT CASSSTVGYNQPQHF
TRBD1 TRBJ2-4 many TRBV10-3 TGTGCCATCAGTGAGTCCGGCAGGGGGACCAAAAACATTCAGTACTTC CAISESGRGTKNIQYF
- TRBJ2-2 many TRBV6-6 TGTGCCAGCAGTGGCCGAGACACCGGGGAGCTGTTTTTT CASSGRDTGELFF
TRBD1 TRBJ2-2 many TRBV19 TGTGCCAGTAGTATCCCCCGACAGGGGGCGAACACCGGGGAGCTGTTTTTT CASSIPRQGANTGELFF
TRBD1 TRBJ2-2 many TRBV5-1 TGCGCCAGCAGCTTGGACGGCAGGGGGTTCACCGGGGAGCTGTTTTTT CASSLDGRGFTGELFF
TRBD1 TRBJ1-2 many TRBV20-1 TGCAGTGCTCCCGACAGGGGTTCCCTTGCATATGGCTACACCTTC CSAPDRGSLAYGYTF
- TRBJ2-1 many TRBV21-1 TGTGCCAGCAGCACCCATCCCAGACAGGCGGTCTACAATGAGCAGTTCTTC CASSTHPRQAVYNEQFF
- TRBJ2-5 many TRBV7-9 TGTGCCAGCAGCTTAAGGGGGGGTCCTGAGACCCAGTACTTC CASSLRGGPETQYF
- TRBJ2-1 many TRBV5-1 TGCGCCAGCAGCCGGGGACCGAGCTCCTACAATGAGCAGTTCTTC CASSRGPSSYNEQFF
TRBD1 TRBJ2-1 many TRBV12-3/TRBV12-4 TGTGCCAGCAGTTCAGCGGGGACAGGGGTCGATGAGCAGTTCTTC CASSSAGTGVDEQFF
- TRBJ1-1 many TRBV6-5 TGTGCCAGCAGTTATGGACCCTTAGGGGCTGAAGCTTTCTTT CASSYGPLGAEAFF
- TRBJ2-7 many TRBV6-1 TGTGCCAGCAGTAACACAGGTAGCTACGAGCAGTACTTC CASSNTGSYEQYF
- TRBJ1-2 many TRBV12-3/TRBV12-4 TGTGCCAGCAGTTTGTTAGCAAGTTATGGCTACACCTTC CASSLLASYGYTF
- TRBJ2-7 many TRBV28 TGTGCCAGCAGTTTACGAGGGGACGAGCAGTACTTC CASSLRGDEQYF
- TRBJ2-7 - TRBV6-1 TGTGCCAGCAGTGAACTCCCTGACTCCTCTACCGAGCAGTACTTC CASSELPDSSTEQYF
- TRBJ2-1 many TRBV25-1 TGTGCCAGCAGTGATGCGGTGGCAGGGGCTTGGGGTGAGCAGTTCTTC CASSDAVAGAWGEQFF
- TRBJ2-7 many TRBV5-1 TGCGCCAGCAGCTTGACAATCTCCTACGAGCAGTACTTC CASSLTISYEQYF
TRBD1 TRBJ1-2 many TRBV5-1 TGCGCCAGCAGCCGCGGACAGGGTGTAGAGGGCTACACCTTC CASSRGQGVEGYTF
- TRBJ1-1 many TRBV20-1 TGCAGTGCAGGGCGGGATTTGAACACTGAAGCTTTCTTT CSAGRDLNTEAFF
- TRBJ1-3 - TRBV4-2 TGTGCCAGCAGCCAATCCTTCGGGACGTCTGGAAACACCATATATTTT CASSQSFGTSGNTIYF
- TRBJ2-7 - TRBV27 TGTGCCAGCAGTTTTCGGGACAACTCCTACGAGCAGTACTTC CASSFRDNSYEQYF
- TRBJ1-1 - TRBV6-5 TGTGCCAGCAGTTACTTGGCATTCGGTTTAGCTGAAGCTTTCTTT CASSYLAFGLAEAFF
- TRBJ2-7 - TRBV12-3/TRBV12-4 TGTGCCAGCAGTTTGCAGGGGAAAGTGGTCGAGCAGTACTTC CASSLQGKVVEQYF
- TRBJ1-2 - TRBV4-1 TGCGCCAGCAGCCCCCTTGCGACATATGGCTACACCTTC CASSPLATYGYTF
- TRBJ1-2 many TRBV3-1 TGTGCCAGCAGCCGGCGATGGGCCGGTGAGGATGGCTACACCTTC CASSRRWAGEDGYTF
TRBD1 TRBJ1-1 many TRBV7-2 TGTGCCAGCAGCGAACAGGGGGCAAACACTGAAGCTTTCTTT CASSEQGANTEAFF
- TRBJ1-2 many TRBV21-1 TGTGCCAGCAGCGACGAGATAGACAGGGGCTCTGGCTACACCTTC CASSDEIDRGSGYTF
TRBD2 TRBJ2-3 many TRBV5-1 TGCGCCAGCACCCCCGGGGGCGGGGGGTTACCAAGGACAGATACGCAGTATTTT CASTPGGGGLPRTDTQYF
- TRBJ1-6 many TRBV4-2 TGTGCCAGCAGCCAAAGGGGTAGAAATTCACCCCTCCACTTT CASSQRGRNSPLHF
- TRBJ2-1 - TRBV5-1 TGCGCCAGCAGCTTGGGGACTAAAGACGAGCAGTTCTTC CASSLGTKDEQFF
TRBD2 TRBJ2-1 many TRBV20-1 TGCAGTGCTAGAGACCCTAGCGGGTTAAGCTCCTACAATGAGCAGTTCTTC CSARDPSGLSSYNEQFF